The clone carrying this TCR beta chain was observed at least ten times. Germline CDR1 and CDR2: SGHRS and YFSETQ. The length of the CDR3 is 16 residues. V trimming: 2 bases; J trimming: 2 bases; junction bases outside the gene matches: 6. This sample is part of a study of CD8 T cells in ankylosing spondylitis. Via MiXCR, TCRdb re-called the 5' RACE reads, giving one row per CDR3 protein. The data hold 150,000 to 200,000 distinct CDR3 sequences, with approximately 10% observed a single time. This chain links TRBV5-1 with TRBJ2-7, with TRBD2 matching 11 bases. The sample taken for sequencing was blood, either unsorted or a sorted T cell fraction (not recorded which). The clonotype originates from a male donor with ankylosing spondylitis or in good health (not recorded which). CDR3 coding DNA: TGCGCCAGCAGCTTCACCGGGACTAGCGGAACCTACGAGCAGTACTTC. Amino acid sequence: CASSFTGTSGTYEQYF.